The 16 T cell receptor beta chains presented below share a single source sample, sequenced in a study of metastatic and nonmetastatic thyroid tumors. Patients were all untreated before their thyroid surgery. From the PCR reads, TCRdb re-called clones with MiXCR. The data hold approximately 23,000 clones, with 23% observed a single time. The sample consisted of blood. Receptors were obtained from a male donor with papillary thyroid cancer or a benign thyroid nodule (not recorded which). Some clones in this sample may be carry-over from other donors' samples.

This clone was detected many times. The rearrangement joins TRBV5-1 to TRBJ2-7, with 9 bases identical to TRBD1. There are 14 residues in the CDR3. The junction had 5 bases not matched to a gene; V was cut back by 3 bases and J by 4 bases. Germline lookup yields CDR1 SGHRS and CDR2 YFSETQ. The CDR3 DNA reads TGCGCCAGCAGCTACCGGGACAGGGCTTACGAGCAGTACTTC. Translation gives CASSYRDRAYEQYF.

This clone was counted at least ten times. The CDR3 nucleotides are TGCAGTGCTGACCCGGGACTAGCGGGAGTGGCCTACGAGCAGTACTTC. Translating gives CSADPGLAGVAYEQYF. J is TRBJ2-7 and V is TRBV20-1, with TRBD2 identical over 14 bases. CDR1 and CDR2 from the germline V gene are DFQATT and SNEGSKA (reference sequence). With 5 bases clipped from V and 2 bases from J, the junction kept 8 bases outside the gene matches. The CDR3 is made up of 16 amino acids.

The chain couples TRBV6-1 to TRBJ1-1; no clear D. The CDR3 spans 14 residues. CDR1 and CDR2 from the germline V gene are MNHNS and SASEGT. V lost 5 bases and J lost 2, with 12 bases in between. The CDR3 is CASSPMRRNTEAFF. CDR3 bases: TGTGCCAGCAGTCCCATGCGGAGAAACACTGAAGCTTTCTTT.

This clone was observed at least ten times. V usage is TRBV20-1 and J usage is TRBJ1-4, with D perhaps TRBD1 (6 bases). CDR3 length equals 15 residues. Germline CDR1 and CDR2: DFQATT and SNEGSKA (reference sequence). Trimming took 0 bases from V and 6 from J, leaving 14 bases between them. CDR3 DNA: TGCAGTGCTAGAGATTGGGGGGGGCTAGATGAAAAACTGTTTTTT. It yields the protein CSARDWGGLDEKLFF.

This clone was recorded at least ten times. A junction boundary mismatches the germline segment, possibly from a read error. V gene TRBV4-1 combines with J gene TRBJ2-6; 7 bases fit TRBD2. CDR3 size: 16 residues. Per the germline V gene, CDR1 is MGHRA and CDR2 is YSYEKL. The CDR3 nucleotides read TGCGCCAGCAGGCAAGCGGGGACCTCTGGGGCCAACGTCCTGACTTTC. Protein product: CASRQAGTSGANVLTF.

This clone has at least ten counts. It may be a read error: a sequence one base away is much more abundant. The chain carries TRBV6-5 and TRBJ1-2; D ambiguous. This CDR3 region has 14 residues. Germline V lookup: CDR1 MNHEY, CDR2 SVGAGI. V lost 3 bases and J lost 5, with 13 bases in between. The CDR3, as DNA: TGTGCCAGCAGTTATACAGAGGATGCGTATGGCTACACCTTC. Residues: CASSYTEDAYGYTF.

This clone turned up a few times. With a much larger clone just one base away, this may be a read error. V is TRBV29-1 and J is TRBJ1-2; D unclear. The CDR3 extends over 13 amino acids. CDR1 SQVTM and CDR2 ANQGSEA come from the germline V gene. Trimming cost V 4 bases and J 3 bases, with 12 bases left between them. The CDR3 coding sequence is TGCAGCGTTGGGGATTGGGTGTACTATGGCTACACCTTC. Amino acid sequence: CSVGDWVYYGYTF.

This clone was seen a few times. A much larger clone lies one base from this, so it may be a read error. This rearrangement joins TRBV6-1 to TRBJ1-1; D ambiguous. This CDR3 has 16 residues. Germline V gene lookup returns CDR1 MNHNS and CDR2 SASEGT. V lost 6 bases, J lost 0 bases, and 17 bases lay in between. This CDR3 reads CASRPGNGLLNTEAFF. The CDR3 coding sequence is TGTGCCAGCAGGCCAGGCAATGGGCTTCTGAACACTGAAGCTTTCTTT.

This clone has ten or more counts. The chain recombines TRBV5-8 with TRBJ2-3; 8 nucleotides line up with TRBD2. CDR1 and CDR2 (germline): SGHTS, YDEGEE. The J segment lost 0 bases and the V segment lost 2 bases, leaving 2 bases of the junction unmatched. This CDR3 is 15 amino acids long. The CDR3 reads CASSFSGKSTDTQYF. The DNA for the CDR3 is TGTGCCAGCAGCTTTAGCGGGAAGAGCACAGATACGCAGTATTTT. Full variable domain (missing parts from reference TRBV5-8 and TRBJ2-3): EAGVTQSPTHLIKTRGQQATLRCSPISGHTSVYWYQQALGLGLQFLLWYDEGEERNRGNFPPRFSGRQFPNYSSELNVNALELEDSALYLCASSFSGKSTDTQYFGPGTRLTVL.

This clone was seen many times. This chain uses TRBV27 with TRBJ2-7; D may be TRBD2 (6 bases). The CDR3 extends over 15 amino acids. CDR1 MNHEY and CDR2 SMNVEV come from the germline V gene (reference sequence). Trimming left V 8 bases short and J 3 bases short, with 20 bases between. CDR3 nucleotide sequence: TGTGCCAGCGCCCGCTCGGGAGAAGGGGTCTACGAGCAGTACTTC. Its translation is CASARSGEGVYEQYF.

This clone was counted at least ten times. The V call is TRBV27, the J call TRBJ2-2, with TRBD1 matching 12 bases. After removal of 8 bases from V and 6 bases from J, the junction contained 4 bases not matched to a gene. This CDR3 contains 14 residues. Germline V gene data show CDR1 as MNHEY and CDR2 as SMNVEV (reference sequence). CDR3 protein: CASSRDRGPGELFF. For the CDR3, the DNA is TGTGCCAGCTCCCGGGACAGGGGGCCCGGGGAGCTGTTTTTT.

Many counts were recorded for this clone. The CDR3 protein is CASTFGAGAGSTEAFF. The CDR3 DNA reads TGTGCCAGCACCTTCGGGGCAGGGGCCGGGAGCACTGAAGCTTTCTTT. V is TRBV5-8 and J is TRBJ1-1, with D tentatively TRBD1 (6 bases). The CDR3 loop spans 16 amino acids. Per germline, CDR1 SGHTS and CDR2 YDEGEE. V was trimmed by 6 bases and J by 4 bases, leaving 22 bases between them.

This clone was counted at least ten times. The chain employs TRBV20-1 and TRBJ1-1, with a tentative D call TRBD1 (6 bases). Trimming left V 3 bases short and J 0 bases short, with 11 bases between. The CDR3 contains 14 residues. The germline V gene encodes CDR1 DFQATT and CDR2 SNEGSKA (reference sequence). The DNA of the CDR3 is TGCAGTGCTAGCAGACAGGCCATGAACACTGAAGCTTTCTTT. This translates into CSASRQAMNTEAFF.

This clone occurred many times. The CDR3 DNA sequence: TGTGCCAGCAGTCGGGACAATCTAGCCAAAAACATTCAGTACTTC. Encoded protein: CASSRDNLAKNIQYF. The chain is built from TRBV2 and TRBJ2-4; tentative D call: TRBD1 (6 bases). CDR3 size: 15 residues. The germline gives CDR1 SNHLY, CDR2 FYNNEI. V lost 5 bases to trimming and J lost 0 bases, with 11 bases between them.

This clone was recorded at least ten times. The chain uses TRBV20-1 and TRBJ2-1; 8 positions match TRBD2. The V segment lost 6 bases and the J segment 4 bases; nucleotides outside the gene matches: 11. Germline V gene lookup returns CDR1 DFQATT and CDR2 SNEGSKA (reference sequence). This CDR3 comprises 15 residues. The CDR3 loop is CSALKGLGGYNEQFF. CDR3 DNA sequence: TGCAGTGCCCTAAAGGGACTAGGAGGTTACAATGAGCAGTTCTTC.

This clone was counted between two and nine times. This sequence joins TRBV20-1 and TRBJ2-4, with 10 positions matching TRBD2. Trimming cost V 0 bases and J 1 base; bases outside gene matches: 6. The CDR3 is made up of 17 amino acids. The germline gives CDR1 DFQATT, CDR2 SNEGSKA (reference sequence). In DNA, the CDR3 is TGCAGTGCTAGAGATGCTAGCGGGAGAGGGGCCAAAAACATTCAGTACTTC. It codes for CSARDASGRGAKNIQYF.